The T cell receptor (beta chain) described here comes from a study of T-cell reconstitution after alpha-beta-depleted transplantation in children (dated by TCRdb to about 2016). About the full investigation: The study quantitatively tracked T-cell immune reconstitution after TCRalphabeta/CD19-depleted allogeneic hematopoietic cell transplantation in children using TCR repertoire profiling.

About this clonotype itself: Its antigen is currently not known. The record has no base qualities; no much larger clone is one base away.

Receptor libraries were prepared by PCR. Sequencing was carried out with an Illumina HiSeq 2500. TCR libraries were prepared with molecular barcoding, using unique molecular identifiers to normalize TCRbeta repertoire quantification. TCRdb reprocessing: public reads trimmed at Q25 with fastp, clones called with MiXCR, in-frame beta chains kept. Merged by CDR3 protein, the rows form single entries marked with the most common genes and DNA. This sample is represented by about 350,000 distinct CDR3 sequences; 13% of them were singletons. 3.5% to 4.5% of the sample belongs to the ten largest clones. CDR1 and CDR2 (SGHDT, YYEEEE) derive from the germline V gene. After removal of 4 bases from V and 2 bases from J, the junction retains 14 bases not matched to a gene. Spanning cysteine to phenylalanine, the CDR3 consists of 18 amino acids. The only DNA kept is the CDR3, 54 bases in frame from the first base.

The V and J segments used are TRBV5-6 and TRBJ1-5, and TRBD1 matches 8 of the central bases. This TCR came from a human donor who donated a stem cell graft to a child with Fanconi anemia. This specimen was PBMCs, taken from the stem cell graft. The nucleotides are TGTGCCAGCAGCCTTTACGGACAGGGCGGGGTGGGCAATCAGCCCCAGCATTTT. This gives the protein CASSLYGQGGVGNQPQHF.